The next 3 T cell receptor beta chains were all read from a single sample in a study of blood T cell repertoires in COVID-19. TCRdb's copy holds only in-frame clones and misses some; the assay was immunoSEQ multiplex PCR. This table has some 40,000 clones, about 87% appearing once. The sequenced material came from peripheral blood. All receptors come from a human donor in a cohort sampled during active COVID-19.

This chain links TRBV5-1 with TRBJ2-7, with TRBD1 matching over 8 bases. The CDR3 runs to 14 residues. V shed 0 bases and J 7 bases; nucleotides not matched to a gene: 6. Germline-derived CDR1 and CDR2 are SGHRS and YFSETQ. The CDR3 nucleotides read TGCGCCAGCAGCTTGGGGACAGGGTTTGGGGAGCAGTACTTC. This codes for CASSLGTGFGEQYF.

Here the CDR3 DNA reads TGTGCCAGCAGCTTAGCGGGACAGATTTATGGCTACACCTTC. Amino acids: CASSLAGQIYGYTF. The rearrangement uses TRBV7-8 and TRBJ1-2; TRBD1 matches at 7 bases. This CDR3 is built from 14 residues. The germline V gene has CDR1 SGHVS and CDR2 FQNEAQ. V lost 0 bases, J lost 5 bases, and 3 bases stayed unmatched.

The rearrangement uses TRBV6-2 or TRBV6-3 and TRBJ1-1, with D tentatively TRBD1 (6 bases). V was clipped by 6 bases and J by 1 base, with 12 bases between them. This CDR3 is 14 amino acids long. Germline V gives CDR1 MNHEY, CDR2 SVGEGT. The CDR3, as DNA: TGTGCCAGCAGCAAGACAGGCTGGAACACTGAAGCTTTCTTT. Encoded protein: CASSKTGWNTEAFF.